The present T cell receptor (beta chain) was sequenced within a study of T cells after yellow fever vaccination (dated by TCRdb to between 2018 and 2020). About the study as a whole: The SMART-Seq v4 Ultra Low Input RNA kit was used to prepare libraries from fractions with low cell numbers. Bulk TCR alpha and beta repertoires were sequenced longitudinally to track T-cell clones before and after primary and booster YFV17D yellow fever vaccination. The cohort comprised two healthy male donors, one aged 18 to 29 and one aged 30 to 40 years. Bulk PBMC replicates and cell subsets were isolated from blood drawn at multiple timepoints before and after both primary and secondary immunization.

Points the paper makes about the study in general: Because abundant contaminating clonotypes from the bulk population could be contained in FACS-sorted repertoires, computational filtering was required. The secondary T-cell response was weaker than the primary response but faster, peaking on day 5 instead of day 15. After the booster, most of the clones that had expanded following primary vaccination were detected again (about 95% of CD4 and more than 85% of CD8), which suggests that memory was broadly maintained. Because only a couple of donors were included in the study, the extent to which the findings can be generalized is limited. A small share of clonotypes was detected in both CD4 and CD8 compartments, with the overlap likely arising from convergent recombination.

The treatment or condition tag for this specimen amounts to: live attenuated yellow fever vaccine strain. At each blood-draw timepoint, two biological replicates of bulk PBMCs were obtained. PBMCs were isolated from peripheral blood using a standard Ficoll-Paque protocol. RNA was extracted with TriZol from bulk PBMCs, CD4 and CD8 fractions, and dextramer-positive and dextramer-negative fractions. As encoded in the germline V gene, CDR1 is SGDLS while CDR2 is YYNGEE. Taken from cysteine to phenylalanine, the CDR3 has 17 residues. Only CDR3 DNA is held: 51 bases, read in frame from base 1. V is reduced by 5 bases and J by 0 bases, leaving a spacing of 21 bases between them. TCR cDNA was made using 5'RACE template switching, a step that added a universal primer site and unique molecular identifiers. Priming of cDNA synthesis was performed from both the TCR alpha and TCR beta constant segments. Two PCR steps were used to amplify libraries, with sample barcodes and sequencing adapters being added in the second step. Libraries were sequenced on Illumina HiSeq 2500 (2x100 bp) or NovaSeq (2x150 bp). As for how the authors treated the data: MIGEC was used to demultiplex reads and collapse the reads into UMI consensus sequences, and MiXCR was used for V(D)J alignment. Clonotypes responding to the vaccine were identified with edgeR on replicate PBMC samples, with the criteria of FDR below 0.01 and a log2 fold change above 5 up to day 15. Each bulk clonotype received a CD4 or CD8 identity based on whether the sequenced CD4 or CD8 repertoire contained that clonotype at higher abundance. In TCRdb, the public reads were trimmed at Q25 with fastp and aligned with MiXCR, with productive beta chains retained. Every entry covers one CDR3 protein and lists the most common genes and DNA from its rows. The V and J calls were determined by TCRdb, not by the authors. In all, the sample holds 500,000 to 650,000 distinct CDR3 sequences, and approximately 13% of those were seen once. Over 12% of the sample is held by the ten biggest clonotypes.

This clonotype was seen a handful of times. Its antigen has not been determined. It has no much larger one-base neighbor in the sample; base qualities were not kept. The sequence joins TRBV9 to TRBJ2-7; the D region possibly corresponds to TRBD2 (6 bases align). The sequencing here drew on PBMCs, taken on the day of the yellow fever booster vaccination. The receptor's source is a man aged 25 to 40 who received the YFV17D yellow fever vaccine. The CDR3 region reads CASRGGFEARDSYEQYF. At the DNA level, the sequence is TGTGCCAGCAGGGGGGGATTCGAGGCCAGGGACTCCTACGAGCAGTACTTC.